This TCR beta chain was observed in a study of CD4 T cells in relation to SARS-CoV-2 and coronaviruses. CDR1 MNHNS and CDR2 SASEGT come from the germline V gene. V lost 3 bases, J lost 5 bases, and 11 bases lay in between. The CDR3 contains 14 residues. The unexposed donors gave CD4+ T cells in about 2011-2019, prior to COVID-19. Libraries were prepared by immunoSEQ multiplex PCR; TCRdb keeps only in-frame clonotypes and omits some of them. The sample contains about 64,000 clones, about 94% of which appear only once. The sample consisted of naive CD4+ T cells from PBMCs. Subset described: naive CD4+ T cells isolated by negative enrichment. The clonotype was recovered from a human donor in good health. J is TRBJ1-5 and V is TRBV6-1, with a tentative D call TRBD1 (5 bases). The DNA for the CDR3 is TGTGCCAGCAGTGATTTGACAGATTATCAGCCCCAGCATTTT. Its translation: CASSDLTDYQPQHF.